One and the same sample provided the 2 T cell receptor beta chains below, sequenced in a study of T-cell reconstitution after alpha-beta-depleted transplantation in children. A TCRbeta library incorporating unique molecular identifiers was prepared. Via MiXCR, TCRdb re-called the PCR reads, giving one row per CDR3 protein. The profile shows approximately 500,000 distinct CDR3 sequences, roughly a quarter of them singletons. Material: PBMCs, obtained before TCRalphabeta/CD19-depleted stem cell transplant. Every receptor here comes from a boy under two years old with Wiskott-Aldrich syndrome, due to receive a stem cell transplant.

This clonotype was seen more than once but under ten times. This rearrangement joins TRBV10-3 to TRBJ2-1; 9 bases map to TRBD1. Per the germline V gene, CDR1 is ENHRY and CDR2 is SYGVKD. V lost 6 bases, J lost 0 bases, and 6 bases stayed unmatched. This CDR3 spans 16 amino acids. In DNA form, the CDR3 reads TGTGCCATCAGGGGGACAGGGCAGAGCTCCTACAATGAGCAGTTCTTC. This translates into CAIRGTGQSSYNEQFF.

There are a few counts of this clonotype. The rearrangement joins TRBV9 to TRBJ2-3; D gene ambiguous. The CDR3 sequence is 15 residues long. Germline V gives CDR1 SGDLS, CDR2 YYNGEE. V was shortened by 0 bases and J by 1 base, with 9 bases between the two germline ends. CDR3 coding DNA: TGTGCCAGCAGCGTAGAGGGAACTCGCACAGATACGCAGTATTTT. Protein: CASSVEGTRTDTQYF.